This entry lists 22 T cell receptor beta chains sequenced from one sample in a study of blood T cells in healthy people across ages. It was with a sample-barcoded 5' primer and a J-beta primer mix that a second PCR of roughly 7 to 12 cycles was run. Each CDR3 protein is one row after TCRdb ran MiXCR on the 5' RACE reads. This sample has more than 500,000 distinct CDR3 sequences, with about 25% found just once. In addition, the sample was reused for a study of T cells of mothers and their children.

Input material: blood. The receptors come from a boy between 2 and 10 years old in good health.

This clonotype was seen a handful of times. The gene calls are TRBV7-2 and TRBJ2-2, with a weak D call TRBD1 (6 bases). This CDR3 is built from 16 residues. Germline assignment: CDR1 SGHTA and CDR2 FQGNSA. V lost 2 bases and J 0 bases, leaving 10 bases between the germline ends. The DNA for the CDR3 is TGTGCCAGCAGCTTATATGGGACAACGAACACCGGGGAGCTGTTTTTT. This sequence encodes CASSLYGTTNTGELFF.

This clonotype was detected only a few times. V usage is TRBV27 and J usage is TRBJ2-6, with D possibly being TRBD1 or TRBD2 (7 bases each). Germline loops: CDR1 MNHEY, CDR2 SMNVEV (reference sequence). The V end was cut by 5 bases, the J end by 2 bases, with 13 bases between. This CDR3 has 16 residues. The DNA for the CDR3 is TGTGCCAGCAGTCCCGCAGGGGGGGCTGGGGCCAACGTCCTGACTTTC. This encodes CASSPAGGAGANVLTF.

The table lists this clonotype with a few counts. The V and J genes are TRBV10-3 and TRBJ1-4, with D perhaps TRBD1 (6 bases). Germline lookup yields CDR1 ENHRY and CDR2 SYGVKD. This CDR3 has 14 residues. The germline V and J ends were trimmed by 4 bases and 8 bases, with 14 bases remaining between them. The CDR3 region has the DNA TGTGCCATCAGTGCGTCGGGGGCTGAGGAAAAACTGTTTTTT. This codes for CAISASGAEEKLFF.

This clonotype has more than one count but fewer than ten. J is TRBJ2-4 and V is TRBV20-1; maybe TRBD2 (7 bases). V gave up 5 bases and J gave up 7 bases, with 15 bases separating them. The CDR3 extends over 13 amino acids. Germline values: CDR1 DFQATT, CDR2 SNEGSKA (reference sequence). The CDR3 nucleotides are TGCAGTGCTGGGCCCGGGGGGCGTAACATTCAGTACTTC. This gives the protein CSAGPGGRNIQYF.

The sample holds many counts of this clonotype. The chain is built from TRBV12-3 or TRBV12-4 and TRBJ1-3; possible D gene TRBD1, 5 bases. Deletions cut 2 bases from V and 4 bases from J, with 9 bases between. The CDR3 runs to 14 residues. The CDR3, as DNA: TGTGCCAGCAGTTTAAGGGGATCGGGAAACACCATATATTTT. Translating gives CASSLRGSGNTIYF.

The genes are TRBV20-1 and TRBJ2-6; a possible D gene is TRBD2 (6 bases). Germline-derived CDR1 and CDR2 are DFQATT and SNEGSKA (reference sequence). V lost 3 bases, J lost 0 bases, and 15 bases lay in between. The CDR3 extends over 17 amino acids. The CDR3 sequence is CSARGDSRPSGANVLTF. CDR3 DNA sequence: TGCAGTGCTAGGGGGGACTCAAGGCCCTCTGGGGCCAACGTCCTGACTTTC.

This clonotype occurred many times. As DNA, the CDR3 is TGTGCCACCAGTGATCCCCCGGGGAGGAAGGGAGAGACTGAAGCTTTCTTT. Amino acids: CATSDPPGRKGETEAFF. The chain couples TRBV24-1 to TRBJ1-1; D unresolved. CDR3 size: 17 residues. In germline, CDR1 is KGHDR, CDR2 SFDVKD. V dropped 3 bases and J dropped 5 bases, with 21 bases sitting between them.

This chain uses TRBV19 with TRBJ1-1; no clear D gene. Trimming cost V 4 bases and J 3 bases, with 6 bases left between them. The CDR3 covers 12 residues. The germline V gene has CDR1 LNHDA and CDR2 SQIVND (reference sequence). CDR3 nucleotides: TGTGCCAGTAGTACCCTCCACACTGAAGCTTTCTTT. Translation: CASSTLHTEAFF.

The V call is TRBV15, the J call TRBJ1-1; D gene unclear. V lost 0 bases and J lost 5, with 10 bases in between. The V gene's germline CDR1 is LNHNV and CDR2 YYDKDF (reference sequence). This CDR3 contains 14 residues. CDR3 amino acids: CATSRDFARTEAFF. CDR3 nucleotide sequence: TGTGCCACCAGCAGAGATTTTGCGCGGACTGAAGCTTTCTTT. The full variable domain, in which reference TRBV15 and TRBJ1-1 provide the parts outside the CDR3, is DAMVIQNPRYQVTQFGKPVTLSCSQTLNHNVMYWYQQKSSQAPKLLFHYYDKDFNNEADTPDNFQSRRPNTSFCFLDIRSPGLGDTAMYLCATSRDFARTEAFFGQGTRLTVV.

This clonotype was found a few times. This chain connects TRBV6-5 to TRBJ2-7, with 13 bases that match TRBD2. Losses at the gene ends were 6 bases for V and 3 bases for J; bases not matched to a gene: 2. Per the germline V gene, CDR1 is MNHEY and CDR2 is SVGAGI. The length of the CDR3 is 14 residues. The CDR3 nucleotides read TGTGCCAGCAGGGGACTAGCGGGGCGCTACGAGCAGTACTTC. Protein sequence: CASRGLAGRYEQYF.

This clonotype has only a few counts. This chain uses TRBV7-9 with TRBJ1-1; 7 nucleotides match TRBD1. The germline V gene has CDR1 SEHNR and CDR2 FQNEAQ (reference sequence). The V and J ends lost 4 bases and 2 bases, in that order; junction bases with no gene match: 7. The CDR3 loop spans 15 amino acids. For the CDR3, the DNA is TGTGCCAGCAGCTCTTCAGGGGGTTTCAACACTGAAGCTTTCTTT. This encodes CASSSSGGFNTEAFF.

This clonotype occurred a few times. This chain joins TRBV7-8 and TRBJ1-6; the D gene is possibly TRBD1 (6 bases). Trimming left V 2 bases short and J 9 bases short, with 17 bases between. This CDR3 is 16 amino acids long. The germline V gene encodes CDR1 SGHVS and CDR2 FQNEAQ. The CDR3 sequence is CASSLSGRGIGSPLHF. CDR3 DNA sequence: TGTGCCAGCAGCTTAAGCGGCAGGGGAATCGGTTCACCCCTCCACTTT. Looking up the rest from reference TRBV7-8 and TRBJ1-6 gives the full variable domain: GAGVSQSPRYKVAKRGQDVALRCDPISGHVSLFWYQQALGQGPEFLTYFQNEAQLDKSGLPSDRFFAERPEGSVSTLKIQRTQQEDSAVYLCASSLSGRGIGSPLHFGNGTRLTVT.

V usage is TRBV6-2 or TRBV6-3 and J usage is TRBJ2-7, with D unresolved. This CDR3 comprises 13 residues. Between the trimmed V and J ends, which lost 2 bases and 3 bases, there was a span of 8 bases. Germline V CDR1 and CDR2: MNHEY, SVGEGT. The CDR3 protein is CASSYGYNYEQYF. CDR3 sequence (DNA): TGTGCCAGCAGTTACGGCTACAACTACGAGCAGTACTTC.

The rearrangement joins TRBV6-6 to TRBJ2-5, with 9 bases aligning to TRBD2. Germline trimming cut 6 bases from V and 4 bases from J; bases unmatched to any gene: 12. This CDR3 contains 16 residues. Germline CDR1 MNHNY, CDR2 SVGAGI (reference sequence). CDR3 in amino acids: CASSRGVERGAETQYF. The DNA of the CDR3 is TGTGCCAGCAGCCGGGGGGTTGAGCGGGGGGCAGAGACCCAGTACTTC.

This clonotype was detected a few times. The J gene is TRBJ2-5, the V gene TRBV27; no definite D call. The better agreement between TRBJ2-7 and the DNA end casts doubt on the J call. In germline, CDR1 is MNHEY, CDR2 SMNVEV (reference sequence). The CDR3 covers 15 residues. In nucleotides, the CDR3 is TGTGCCAGCAGTATTAAAGGGCGGATGTCCTACGAGCAGTACTTC. Translation: CASSIKGRMSYEQYF.

The chain carries TRBV12-3 or TRBV12-4 and TRBJ1-4, with a tentative D call TRBD1 (5 bases). The length of the CDR3 is 15 residues. Trimming shortened V by 6 bases and J by 3 bases, and 14 bases separated the two germline ends. CDR3 bases: TGTGCCAGCAGGCAGGGCGGAGAATCTAATGAAAAACTGTTTTTT. The encoded protein is CASRQGGESNEKLFF.

This chain joins TRBV14 and TRBJ2-1, with 14 bases aligning to TRBD2. V lost 4 bases to trimming and J lost 7 bases; unmatched junction nucleotides: 12. Germline V gene sequence: CDR1 SGHDN, CDR2 FVKESK. The CDR3 is 18 amino acids. The CDR3 DNA reads TGTGCCAGCAGCCCCCCGGGACTAGCGGGAGAGCTGGTTAATGAGCAGTTCTTC. It codes for CASSPPGLAGELVNEQFF.

In this sample, this clonotype turned up a few times. The chain recombines TRBV5-1 with TRBJ2-1; 9 bases are a match to TRBD2. The CDR3 extends over 16 amino acids. CDR1 SGHRS and CDR2 YFSETQ come from the germline V gene. The J segment lost 3 bases and the V segment lost 0 bases, leaving 4 bases of the junction unmatched. The DNA of the CDR3 is TGCGCCAGCAGCTTGGTACTAGCGGGTAACTACAATGAGCAGTTCTTC. Translated: CASSLVLAGNYNEQFF.

This clonotype was counted ten times or more. The V and J genes are TRBV10-2 and TRBJ1-4; the D is unclear. The V and J ends lost 3 bases and 4 bases respectively, with 12 bases between them. CDR1 and CDR2 from the germline V gene are WSHSY and SAAADI. The CDR3 covers 15 residues. CDR3 loop: CASSEAAGDNEKLFF. The CDR3 nucleotides read TGCGCCAGCAGTGAAGCGGCAGGTGATAATGAAAAACTGTTTTTT.

This clonotype was counted only a few times. This sequence joins TRBV18 and TRBJ2-7; no definite D call. Trimming pared 3 bases from V and 1 base from J, leaving 10 bases between. The CDR3 totals 14 residues. Germline CDR1 KGHSH, CDR2 LQKENI. The CDR3: CASSPGSQSYEQYF. For the CDR3, the DNA is TGTGCCAGCTCACCGGGCAGCCAGTCCTACGAGCAGTACTTC.

This clonotype was found a few times. The chain uses TRBV25-1 and TRBJ2-7, with a weak D call TRBD2 (6 bases). The better agreement between TRBJ2-5 and the DNA end casts doubt on the J call. Germline loops: CDR1 MGHDK, CDR2 SYGVNS. The CDR3 covers 15 residues. The CDR3 DNA follows: TGTGCCAGCAGTGGGGCGGGGTCGGTTGAAGAGACCCAGTACTTC. This codes for CASSGAGSVEETQYF.

The rearrangement links TRBV12-3 or TRBV12-4 to TRBJ1-2, with unresolved D. The CDR3 sequence is 17 residues long. The V end lost 3 bases, the J end lost 4 bases, and 21 bases lay between the germline ends. The chain's CDR3 is CASSFTALGFRGYGYTF. The CDR3 DNA sequence: TGTGCCAGCAGTTTTACTGCCTTAGGGTTTCGTGGCTATGGCTACACCTTC.